The next 29 T cell receptor beta chains were all read from a single sample in a study of vaccination and CD4 T cells after COVID-19. Cultured CD4+ T cell DNA was sequenced using the Oncomine TCR Beta short-read assay. TCRdb re-analysed the PCR reads in MiXCR, keeping a single row per CDR3 protein. The sample comprises roughly 24,000 distinct CDR3 sequences, about 41% of which are singletons, and roughly 10% rests with the top ten. As to treatment: approximately nine-day PBMC culture with coronavirus spike peptide pools or control peptides (ViraFEST assay). These receptors have no known antigen. What was sequenced was CD4+ T cells from blood, cultured in vitro. The receptors here all came from a human donor who had recovered from COVID-19.

The J gene is TRBJ1-4, the V gene TRBV27; D call uncertain. V lost 3 bases and J lost 6, with 5 bases in between. The CDR3 consists of 12 residues. Germline V gives CDR1 MNHEY, CDR2 SMNVEV (reference sequence). The CDR3 sequence is CASSLSDEKLFF. CDR3 nucleotides: TGTGCCAGCAGTTTGAGCGATGAAAAACTGTTTTTT.

There are a few counts of this clonotype. The chain links TRBV7-3 to TRBJ2-3; 14 bases map to TRBD2. This CDR3 is 17 amino acids long. CDR1 is SGHTA, CDR2 FQGTGA, per germline. V shed 4 bases, J shed 5 bases, and the junction held 8 bases outside the gene matches. CDR3 nucleotide sequence: TGTGCCAGCAGCTACGTTGGACTAGCGGGGGGCGGAGATACGCAGTATTTT. It specifies CASSYVGLAGGGDTQYF.

The table lists this clonotype with a count of one. V usage is TRBV20-1 and J usage is TRBJ2-3; D unresolved. The V gene's germline CDR1 is DFQATT and CDR2 SNEGSKA (reference sequence). There are 15 residues in the CDR3. The V and J ends lost 6 bases and 0 bases respectively, with 16 bases between them. The DNA of the CDR3 is TGCAGTGCACTGAATTTCCTGGGGAGCACAGATACGCAGTATTTT. This sequence encodes CSALNFLGSTDTQYF.

This clonotype has only a few counts. The genes are TRBV27 and TRBJ1-5; D is uncertain. This CDR3 spans 15 amino acids. CDR1 is MNHEY, CDR2 SMNVEV, per germline (reference sequence). Trimming removed 1 base from V and 0 bases from J, with 7 bases in between. CDR3 residues: CASSLYGVSNQPQHF. The CDR3, as DNA: TGTGCCAGCAGTTTATATGGGGTTAGCAATCAGCCCCAGCATTTT.

The DNA for the CDR3 is TGTGCCAGCAGCCCGCGGGGGGCACTCTACAATGAGCAGTTCTTC. Its translation is CASSPRGALYNEQFF. V is TRBV7-9 and J is TRBJ2-1; 8 bases are shared with TRBD2. The CDR3 is 15 residues long. The trim removed 5 bases at V and 3 bases at J, leaving 6 bases unmatched. CDR1 is SEHNR, CDR2 FQNEAQ, per germline (reference sequence). The complete variable domain, with remaining parts taken from reference TRBV7-9 and TRBJ2-1, reads DTGVSQNPRHKITKRGQNVTFRCDPISEHNRLYWYRQTLGQGPEFLTYFQNEAQLEKSRLLSDRFSAERPKGSFSTLEIQRTEQGDSAMYLCASSPRGALYNEQFFGPGTRLTVL.

In its sample, this clonotype was seen a few times. V and J are TRBV7-2 and TRBJ2-1, with TRBD2 matching 10 bases. CDR1 SGHTA and CDR2 FQGNSA come from the germline V gene. The ends lost 8 bases at V and 9 bases at J; junction bases unmatched: 13. The length of the CDR3 is 15 residues. This CDR3 is CASQGEAGGHREQFF. CDR3 DNA: TGTGCCAGCCAGGGGGAAGCGGGGGGGCATCGTGAGCAGTTCTTC.

The gene calls are TRBV5-1 and TRBJ2-5, with 8 nucleotides matching TRBD1. The germline CDR1 and CDR2 sequences are SGHRS and YFSETQ. Trimming at V came to 0 bases and at J to 5 bases, leaving 9 bases not matched to a gene. This CDR3 is 16 amino acids long. The CDR3: CASSLGGTGEGETQYF. The CDR3 nucleotides read TGCGCCAGCAGCTTGGGAGGGACAGGCGAGGGGGAGACCCAGTACTTC.

This clonotype has a single count. The DNA for the CDR3 is TGTGCCAGCAGTTTGGTTGATCCAGGGGCGCGAGATACGCAGTATTTT. Its protein is CASSLVDPGARDTQYF. V usage is TRBV12-3 or TRBV12-4 and J usage is TRBJ2-3, with a possible D match to TRBD1 (6 bases). Trimming took 3 bases from V and 5 from J, leaving 18 bases between them. This CDR3 spans 16 amino acids.

There are a few counts of this clonotype. This chain links TRBV7-9 with TRBJ1-5, with TRBD1 matching over 7 bases. After removal of 1 base from V and 2 bases from J, the junction contained 2 bases not matched to a gene. The germline V gene has CDR1 SEHNR and CDR2 FQNEAQ (reference sequence). This CDR3 comprises 15 residues. CDR3: CASSLVGGGNQPQHF. Here the CDR3 DNA reads TGTGCCAGCAGCTTAGTAGGGGGCGGCAATCAGCCCCAGCATTTT.

This clonotype was counted once. V and J are TRBV6-5 and TRBJ2-1, with D perhaps matching TRBD2 (6 bases). The CDR3 is 12 residues long. In germline, CDR1 is MNHEY, CDR2 SVGAGI. The ends were cut back, 2 bases at V and 9 bases at J, with 8 bases in the middle. The CDR3 DNA is TGTGCCAGCAGTTACCACGGGGGTGAGCAGTTCTTC. It codes for CASSYHGGEQFF.

This clonotype was detected a few times. CDR3 coding DNA: TGCACGGGGGCGGGGACAGATACGCAGTATTTT. It encodes CTGAGTDTQYF. This chain uses TRBV29-1 with TRBJ2-3; either TRBD1 or TRBD2 may fit D (6 bases each). Germline CDR1 is SQVTM and CDR2 is ANQGSEA. The CDR3 length is 11 residues.

The J gene is TRBJ1-6, the V gene TRBV28; D gene unclear. V was shortened by 4 bases and J by 10 bases, with 17 bases between the two germline ends. This CDR3 spans 15 amino acids. The germline V gene encodes CDR1 MDHEN and CDR2 SYDVKM. The CDR3 DNA reads TGTGCCAGCAGTTGGACCTCCGGATACGGGTCACCCCTCCACTTT. Residues: CASSWTSGYGSPLHF.

The rearrangement uses TRBV18 and TRBJ1-2; D is unclear. In germline, CDR1 is KGHSH, CDR2 LQKENI. The CDR3 consists of 15 residues. V was clipped by 0 bases and J by 8 bases, with 16 bases between them. The CDR3 DNA is TGTGCCAGCTCACCACCACCGACACTAACTATGGGCTACACCTTC. Its translation: CASSPPPTLTMGYTF. Full variable domain (missing parts from reference TRBV18 and TRBJ1-2): NAGVMQNPRHLVRRRGQEARLRCSPMKGHSHVYWYRQLPEEGLKFMVYLQKENIIDESGMPKERFSAEFPKEGPSILRIQQVVRGDSAAYFCASSPPPTLTMGYTFGSGTRLTVV.

This clonotype rates as medium-sized. The chain has TRBV15 and TRBJ1-5; tentative D call: TRBD1 (5 bases). Germline lookup yields CDR1 LNHNV and CDR2 YYDKDF (reference sequence). Trimming removed 5 bases from V and 12 bases from J, with 14 bases in between. CDR3 length: 12 residues. This CDR3 is CATSERGYGQHF. CDR3 DNA: TGTGCCACCAGCGAGCGGGGGTATGGCCAGCATTTT.

This chain connects TRBV4-2 to TRBJ2-7; perhaps TRBD2 as D (6 bases). This CDR3 has 13 residues. The germline V and J ends were trimmed by 2 bases and 7 bases, with 12 bases remaining between them. The germline CDR1 and CDR2 sequences are LGHNA and YNFKEQ. CDR3 nucleotide sequence: TGTGCCAGCAGCCAAAATTCGGGAGAAGAGCAGTACTTC. This codes for CASSQNSGEEQYF.

The J gene is TRBJ2-5, the V gene TRBV24-1; 8 positions agree with TRBD2. The junction had 7 bases not matched to a gene; V was cut back by 0 bases and J by 5 bases. The germline V gene has CDR1 KGHDR and CDR2 SFDVKD. CDR3 size: 16 residues. For the CDR3, the DNA is TGTGCCACCAGTGATTTGGGAGTAGCGGGGTACGAGACCCAGTACTTC. Translation gives CATSDLGVAGYETQYF.

The rearrangement uses TRBV27 and TRBJ1-5, with D maybe TRBD1 (6 bases). The V and J ends lost 5 bases and 2 bases respectively, with 13 bases between them. CDR1 and CDR2 from the germline V gene are MNHEY and SMNVEV (reference sequence). The CDR3 is 15 amino acids. The CDR3 DNA is TGTGCCAGCAGTCCAGACAGGATGGGCAATCAGCCCCAGCATTTT. Translation gives CASSPDRMGNQPQHF.

This clonotype showed up just a few times. V and J are TRBV20-1 and TRBJ1-2; D gene uncertain. There are 13 residues in the CDR3. With 1 base removed from V and 7 bases from J, the gap between germline ends came to 13 bases. The germline V gene has CDR1 DFQATT and CDR2 SNEGSKA (reference sequence). The chain's CDR3 is CSARGDRRFGYTF. CDR3 DNA sequence: TGCAGTGCTAGAGGGGATCGAAGGTTTGGCTACACCTTC.

In its sample, this clonotype was seen once. The chain combines TRBV12-3 or TRBV12-4 with TRBJ2-7; possible D gene TRBD1, 5 bases. With 2 bases removed from V and 2 bases from J, the gap between germline ends came to 7 bases. This CDR3 has 13 residues. CDR3 protein: CASSLLGPYEQYF. CDR3 coding DNA: TGTGCCAGCAGTTTACTGGGGCCCTACGAGCAGTACTTC.

This clonotype occurred a few times. CDR3 in amino acids: CAIGASSYNEQFF. The DNA of the CDR3 is TGTGCCATTGGGGCCAGCTCCTACAATGAGCAGTTCTTC. The chain joins TRBV28 to TRBJ2-1, with a possible D match to TRBD1 (5 bases). In germline, CDR1 is MDHEN, CDR2 SYDVKM. CDR3 length equals 13 residues. Trimming stripped 10 bases from V and 0 bases from J, with 10 bases between.

This clonotype was found once. The V gene is TRBV6-5, the J gene TRBJ2-7; D not certain. The CDR3 sequence is 13 residues long. Germline V CDR1 and CDR2: MNHEY, SVGAGI. Trimming took 0 bases from V and 4 from J, leaving 7 bases between them. This CDR3 is CASSYSTDYEQYF. The CDR3 DNA is TGTGCCAGCAGTTACTCAACAGATTACGAGCAGTACTTC.

The sample holds a few counts of this clonotype. V gene TRBV6-1 combines with J gene TRBJ1-1, with 8 bases fitting TRBD1. Germline lookup yields CDR1 MNHNS and CDR2 SASEGT. V gave up 6 bases and J gave up 0 bases; unmatched junction bases: 9. The CDR3 length is 16 residues. Here the CDR3 reads CASRIRGRGLNTEAFF. In DNA form, the CDR3 reads TGTGCCAGCAGGATCAGGGGGCGCGGGTTGAACACTGAAGCTTTCTTT.

The rearrangement links TRBV19 to TRBJ2-1; weak D call: TRBD1 (6 bases). Germline loops: CDR1 LNHDA, CDR2 SQIVND (reference sequence). The CDR3 has 15 amino acids. V was trimmed by 4 bases and J by 6 bases, leaving 16 bases between them. CDR3: CASSRSQGTGNEQFF. CDR3 coding DNA: TGTGCCAGTAGTAGGTCACAGGGAACGGGCAATGAGCAGTTCTTC.

This clonotype was observed a few times. V gene TRBV2 combines with J gene TRBJ1-6; D uncertain. Germline CDR1 SNHLY, CDR2 FYNNEI. The CDR3 sequence is 11 residues long. V dropped 7 bases and J dropped 8 bases, with 6 bases sitting between them. The CDR3 DNA reads as TGTGCCAGCATGGGATATTCACCCCTCCACTTT. It codes for CASMGYSPLHF.

This clonotype was counted between two and nine times. This rearrangement joins TRBV11-3 to TRBJ2-1; D not resolved. This CDR3 has 15 amino acids. Germline CDR1 reads SGHNT; CDR2 reads YENEEA. Trimming removed 1 base from V and 7 bases from J, with 14 bases in between. The CDR3 DNA sequence: TGTGCCAGCAGCTTAGGCGGCCAGTCGAGGAATGAGCAGTTCTTC. This translates into CASSLGGQSRNEQFF.

This clonotype was counted a few times. The V and J genes are TRBV6-1 and TRBJ1-5, with D possibly matching TRBD1 (6 bases). The CDR3 length is 13 residues. V gave up 8 bases and J gave up 4 bases, with 12 bases separating them. Germline V gene data show CDR1 as MNHNS and CDR2 as SASEGT. The CDR3 DNA follows: TGTGCCAGCCCCAGGACAGTGAATCAGCCCCAGCATTTT. It translates to CASPRTVNQPQHF.

The chain is built from TRBV29-1 and TRBJ2-2; 10 bases line up with TRBD1. Per germline, CDR1 SQVTM and CDR2 ANQGSEA. V trimming: 5 bases; J trimming: 4 bases; junction bases outside the gene matches: 4. The CDR3 is 14 amino acids. CDR3 region: CSVLTGGLTGELFF. CDR3 DNA: TGCAGCGTTCTGACAGGGGGCCTCACCGGGGAGCTGTTTTTT.

The chain recombines TRBV6-1 with TRBJ1-2; no clear D gene. CDR1 and CDR2 (germline): MNHNS, SASEGT. V lost 7 bases, J lost 9 bases, and 24 bases lay in between. This CDR3 has 15 residues. The CDR3 region is CASTLDPSLSGSYTF. CDR3 nucleotide sequence: TGTGCCAGCACCCTAGACCCCAGTCTGTCGGGAAGCTACACCTTC.

CDR3: CASSTSPVGAEAFF. Written as DNA, the CDR3 is TGTGCCAGCAGTACTAGCCCCGTCGGGGCTGAAGCTTTCTTT. The rearrangement uses TRBV6-1 and TRBJ1-1; the D is unclear. Germline CDR1 is MNHNS and CDR2 is SASEGT. Trimming removed 5 bases at V and 6 bases at J, with 16 bases between. This CDR3 spans 14 amino acids.